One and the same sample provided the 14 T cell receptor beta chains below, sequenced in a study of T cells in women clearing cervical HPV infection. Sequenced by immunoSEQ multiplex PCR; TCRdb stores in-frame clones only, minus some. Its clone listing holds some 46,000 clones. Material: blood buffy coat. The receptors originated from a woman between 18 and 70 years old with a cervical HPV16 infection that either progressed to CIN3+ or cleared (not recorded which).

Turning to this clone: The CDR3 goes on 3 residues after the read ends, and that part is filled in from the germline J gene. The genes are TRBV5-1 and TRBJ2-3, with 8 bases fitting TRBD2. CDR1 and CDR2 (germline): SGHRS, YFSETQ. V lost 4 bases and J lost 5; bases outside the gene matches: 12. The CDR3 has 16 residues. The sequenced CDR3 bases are TGCGCCAGCAGCCCGCCCCATGGCGGGGGGCGAGATACG. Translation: CASSPPHGGGRDT. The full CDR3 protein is CASSPPHGGGRDTQYF.

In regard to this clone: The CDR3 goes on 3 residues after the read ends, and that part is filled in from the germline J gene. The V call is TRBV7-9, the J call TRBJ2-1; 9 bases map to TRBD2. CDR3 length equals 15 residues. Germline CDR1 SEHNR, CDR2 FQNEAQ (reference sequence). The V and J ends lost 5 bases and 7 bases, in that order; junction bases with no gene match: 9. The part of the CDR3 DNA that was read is TGTGCCAGCAGCCCTTGGGCTAGCGGGGTTAATGAG. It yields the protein CASSPWASGVNE. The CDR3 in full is CASSPWASGVNEQFF.

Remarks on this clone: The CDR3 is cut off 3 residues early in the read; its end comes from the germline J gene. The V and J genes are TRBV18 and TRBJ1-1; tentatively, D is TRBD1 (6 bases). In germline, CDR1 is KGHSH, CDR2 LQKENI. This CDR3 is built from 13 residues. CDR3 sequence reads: CASSPDPRGFAFF. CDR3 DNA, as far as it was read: TGTGCCAGCTCACCAGACCCCAGGGGATTT.

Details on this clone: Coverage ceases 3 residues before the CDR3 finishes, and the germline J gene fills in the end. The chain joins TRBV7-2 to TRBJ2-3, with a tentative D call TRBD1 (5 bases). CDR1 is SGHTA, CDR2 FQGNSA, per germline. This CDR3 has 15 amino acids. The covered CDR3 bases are TGTGCCAGCAGCTCCACACCAGGGTACCAAGAGACG. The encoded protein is CASSSTPGYQET. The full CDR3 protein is CASSSTPGYQETQYF.

This chain's CDR3 is CASSLGWQETQYF. The part of the CDR3 DNA that was read is TGTGCCAGCAGCTTAGGCTGGCAAGAGACG. The genes are TRBV7-2 and TRBJ2-3; D is uncertain. The read gets to within 3 residues of the CDR3 end, and the germline J gene fills in the rest. Germline lookup yields CDR1 SGHTA and CDR2 FQGNSA. CDR3 length equals 13 residues. Using reference TRBV7-2 and TRBJ2-3 for the parts outside the CDR3, the full variable domain is GAGVSQSPSNKVTEKGKDVELRCDPISGHTALYWYRQSLGQGLEFLIYFQGNSAPDKSGLPSDRFSAERTGGSVSTLTIQRTQQEDSAVYLCASSLGWQETQYFGPGTRLTVL.

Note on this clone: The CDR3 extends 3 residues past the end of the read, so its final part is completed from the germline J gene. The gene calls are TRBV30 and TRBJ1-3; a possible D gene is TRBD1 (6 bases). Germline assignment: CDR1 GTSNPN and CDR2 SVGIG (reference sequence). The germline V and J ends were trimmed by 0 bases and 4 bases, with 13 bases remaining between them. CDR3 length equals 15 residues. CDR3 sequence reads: CAWSVFRGQGNTIYF. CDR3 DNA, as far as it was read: TGTGCCTGGAGTGTTTTCAGGGGTCAGGGAAACACC.

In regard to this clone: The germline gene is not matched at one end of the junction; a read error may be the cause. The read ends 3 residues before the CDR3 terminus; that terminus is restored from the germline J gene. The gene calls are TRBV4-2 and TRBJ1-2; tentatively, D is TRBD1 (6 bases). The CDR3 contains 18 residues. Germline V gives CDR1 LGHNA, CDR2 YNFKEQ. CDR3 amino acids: CASSQDIWLDRANYGYTF. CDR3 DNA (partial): TGCGCCAGCAGCCAAGATATTTGGCTGGACAGAGCTAACTATGGC.

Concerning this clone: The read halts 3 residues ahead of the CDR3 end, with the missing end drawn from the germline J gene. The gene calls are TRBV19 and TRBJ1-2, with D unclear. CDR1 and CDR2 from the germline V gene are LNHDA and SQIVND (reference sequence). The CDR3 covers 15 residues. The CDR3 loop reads CASTFSGSGADTYTF. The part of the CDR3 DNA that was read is TGTGCCAGTACATTCAGCGGGAGCGGTGCTGATACC.

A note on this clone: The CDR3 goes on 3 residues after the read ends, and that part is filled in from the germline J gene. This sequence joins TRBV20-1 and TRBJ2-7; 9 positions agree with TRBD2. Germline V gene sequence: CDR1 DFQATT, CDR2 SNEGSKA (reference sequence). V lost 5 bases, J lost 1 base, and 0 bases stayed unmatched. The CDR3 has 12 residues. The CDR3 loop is CSAAGGSYEQYF. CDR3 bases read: TGCAGTGCTGCGGGGGGGTCCTACGAG.

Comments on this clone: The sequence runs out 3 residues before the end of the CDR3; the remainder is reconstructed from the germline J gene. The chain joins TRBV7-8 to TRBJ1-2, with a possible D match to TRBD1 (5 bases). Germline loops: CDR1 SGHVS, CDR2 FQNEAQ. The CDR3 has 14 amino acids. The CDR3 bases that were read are TGTGCCAGCAGCCTCCAGGGAGTACGTGGAGGC. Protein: CASSLQGVRGG. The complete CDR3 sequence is CASSLQGVRGGYTF.

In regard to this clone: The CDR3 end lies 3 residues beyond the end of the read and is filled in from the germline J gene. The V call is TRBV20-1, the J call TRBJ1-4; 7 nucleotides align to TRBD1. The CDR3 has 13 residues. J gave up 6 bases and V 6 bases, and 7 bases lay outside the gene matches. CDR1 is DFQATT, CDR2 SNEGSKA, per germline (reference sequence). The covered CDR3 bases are TGCAGTGCGCCGACAGGGTTGGATGAAAAA. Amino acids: CSAPTGLDEK. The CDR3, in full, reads CSAPTGLDEKLFF.

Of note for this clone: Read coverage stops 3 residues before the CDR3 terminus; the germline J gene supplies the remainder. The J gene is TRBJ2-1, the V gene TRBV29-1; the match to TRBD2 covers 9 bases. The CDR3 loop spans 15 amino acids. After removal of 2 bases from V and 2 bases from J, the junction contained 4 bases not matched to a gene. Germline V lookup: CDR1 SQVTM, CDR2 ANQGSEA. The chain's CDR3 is CSVERAGGAYNEQFF. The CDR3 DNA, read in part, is TGCAGCGTTGAACGAGCGGGGGGTGCCTACAATGAG.

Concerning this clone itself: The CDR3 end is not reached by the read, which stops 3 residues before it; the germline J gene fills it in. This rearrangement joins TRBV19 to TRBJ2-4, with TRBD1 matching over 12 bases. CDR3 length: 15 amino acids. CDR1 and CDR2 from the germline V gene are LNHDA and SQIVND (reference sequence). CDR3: CASSFTGTGGEGQYF. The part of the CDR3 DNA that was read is TGTGCCAGTAGTTTTACCGGGACAGGGGGCGAGGGT.

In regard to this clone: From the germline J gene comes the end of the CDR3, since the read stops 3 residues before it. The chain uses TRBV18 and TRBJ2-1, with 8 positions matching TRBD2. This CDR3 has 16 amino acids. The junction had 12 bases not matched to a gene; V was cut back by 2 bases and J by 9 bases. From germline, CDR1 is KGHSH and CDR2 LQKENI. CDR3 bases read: TGTGCCAGCTCACCAAGGGGCGGGGGGTCTGTTGGTGAG. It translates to CASSPRGGGSVGE. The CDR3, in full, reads CASSPRGGGSVGEQFF.